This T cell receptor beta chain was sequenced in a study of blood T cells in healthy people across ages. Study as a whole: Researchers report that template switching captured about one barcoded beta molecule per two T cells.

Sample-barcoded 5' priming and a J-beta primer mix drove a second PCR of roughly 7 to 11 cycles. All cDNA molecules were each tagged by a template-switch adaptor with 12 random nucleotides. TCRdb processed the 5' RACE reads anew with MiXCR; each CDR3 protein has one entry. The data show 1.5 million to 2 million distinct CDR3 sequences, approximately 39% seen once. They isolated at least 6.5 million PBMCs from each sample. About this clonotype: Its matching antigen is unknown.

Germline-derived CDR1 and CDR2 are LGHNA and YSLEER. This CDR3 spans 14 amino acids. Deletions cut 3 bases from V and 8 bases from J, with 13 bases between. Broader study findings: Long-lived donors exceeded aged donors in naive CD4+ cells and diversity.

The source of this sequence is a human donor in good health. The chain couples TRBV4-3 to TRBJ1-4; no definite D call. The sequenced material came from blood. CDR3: CASSHLGNGEKLFF. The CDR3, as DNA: TGCGCCAGCAGCCATCTGGGTAATGGCGAAAAACTGTTTTTT.